Listed here are 15 T cell receptor beta chains from one sample, sequenced in a study of blood T cells in healthy people across ages. The second PCR ran roughly 6 to 12 cycles with a sample-barcoded 5' primer and J-beta primers. TCRdb recomputed calls from the 5' RACE reads with MiXCR, one row per CDR3 protein. The profile shows 700,000 to 900,000 distinct CDR3 sequences, roughly 25% of them singletons. This sample also appeared in a second study, on T cells of mothers and their children.

Sequencing input: blood. The source is a boy aged 10-17 years in good health.

The chain is built from TRBV6-6 and TRBJ2-1; D is ambiguous. Germline V lookup: CDR1 MNHNY, CDR2 SVGAGI (reference sequence). The CDR3 is 13 amino acids. Between the trimmed V and J ends, which lost 7 bases and 4 bases, there was a span of 11 bases. The CDR3 reads CASNSDVYNEQFF. The CDR3 region has the DNA TGTGCCAGCAACTCGGACGTATACAATGAGCAGTTCTTC.

The table lists this clonotype with a count of one. This sequence joins TRBV10-3 and TRBJ2-1, with TRBD1 matching over 7 bases. The CDR3 is made up of 15 amino acids. Germline lookup yields CDR1 ENHRY and CDR2 SYGVKD. After removal of 7 bases from V and 2 bases from J, the junction contained 8 bases not matched to a gene. The CDR3 loop is CAIKRGQGTYNEQFF. The CDR3, as DNA: TGTGCCATCAAAAGGGGGCAGGGGACCTACAATGAGCAGTTCTTC.

This clonotype was recorded only once. V gene TRBV11-3 combines with J gene TRBJ2-7, with TRBD1 matching over 8 bases. With 5 bases clipped from V and 4 bases from J, the junction kept 4 bases outside the gene matches. This CDR3 has 13 amino acids. CDR1 and CDR2 (germline): SGHNT, YENEEA. This CDR3 reads CASSRTGQYEQYF. The CDR3 nucleotides read TGTGCCAGCAGCCGGACAGGGCAATACGAGCAGTACTTC.

The chain employs TRBV2 and TRBJ2-2, with D perhaps matching TRBD2 (7 bases). Trimming pared 2 bases from V and 2 bases from J, leaving 12 bases between. Germline V gene sequence: CDR1 SNHLY, CDR2 FYNNEI. This CDR3 spans 16 amino acids. CDR3 sequence: CASSELGGENTGELFF. The CDR3 nucleotides read TGTGCCAGCAGTGAACTAGGGGGGGAAAACACCGGGGAGCTGTTTTTT.

The genes are TRBV7-2 and TRBJ1-1; D remains ambiguous. Trimming took 6 bases from V and 0 from J, leaving 14 bases between them. The CDR3 is 15 residues long. Germline V gives CDR1 SGHTA, CDR2 FQGNSA. The DNA for the CDR3 is TGTGCCAGCAGACCCGGACTGGGTGTGAACACTGAAGCTTTCTTT. Translation gives CASRPGLGVNTEAFF.

The chain has TRBV5-6 and TRBJ2-1, with D possibly being TRBD2 (5 bases). The germline V gene encodes CDR1 SGHDT and CDR2 YYEEEE. This CDR3 has 16 residues. V was clipped by 4 bases and J by 4 bases, with 18 bases between them. Written as DNA, the CDR3 is TGTGCCAGCAGCCTTCTGTCCGGGGTGGGGTACAATGAGCAGTTCTTC. Its protein is CASSLLSGVGYNEQFF.

The chain employs TRBV4-1 and TRBJ2-1; 7 nucleotides agree with TRBD2. V dropped 4 bases and J dropped 0; count of bases not matched to a gene: 9. CDR1 and CDR2 (germline): MGHRA, YSYEKL. The CDR3 runs 17 residues. CDR3 in DNA: TGCGCCAGCAGCCTATTTGCTAGCGGTAGCTCCTACAATGAGCAGTTCTTC. Its translation: CASSLFASGSSYNEQFF.

V is TRBV5-1 and J is TRBJ2-3; 9 bases agree with TRBD2. The germline CDR1 and CDR2 sequences are SGHRS and YFSETQ. V lost 7 bases, J lost 0 bases, and 12 bases stayed unmatched. This CDR3 is built from 17 residues. CDR3 sequence reads: CASRRGGTSLSTDTQYF. The CDR3 DNA reads as TGCGCCAGCCGGCGGGGGGGAACCTCTCTCAGCACAGATACGCAGTATTTT.

In the case of this clonotype: The junction does not match germline at one end; this may be a read error. This rearrangement joins TRBV4-1 to TRBJ2-5, with 8 bases aligning to TRBD1. With the DNA end fitting TRBJ2-1 better, the J assignment may be wrong. CDR3 length: 16 residues. Germline assignment: CDR1 MGHRA and CDR2 YSYEKL. The CDR3 bases are TGCGCCAGCAGCCTAAACCGGGACAGGCGGTACAGTGAGCAGTTCTTC. It encodes CASSLNRDRRYSEQFF.

The rearrangement uses TRBV6-6 and TRBJ2-1; D might be TRBD2 (6 bases). Trimming cost V 2 bases and J 8 bases, with 10 bases left between them. The CDR3 runs to 13 residues. Germline lookup yields CDR1 MNHNY and CDR2 SVGAGI (reference sequence). CDR3 sequence: CASSYGGWDEQFF. CDR3 nucleotide sequence: TGTGCCAGCAGTTACGGGGGGTGGGATGAGCAGTTCTTC.

This clonotype was seen a few times. This chain joins TRBV20-1 and TRBJ1-4, with 7 bases matching TRBD1. Germline assignment: CDR1 DFQATT and CDR2 SNEGSKA (reference sequence). The CDR3 is 13 residues long. V shed 8 bases, J shed 8 bases, and the junction held 11 bases outside the gene matches. This CDR3 reads CSLRRPGGEKLFF. The CDR3 DNA is TGCAGTCTCCGGCGGCCAGGGGGAGAAAAACTGTTTTTT.

This clonotype turned up a few times. The chain combines TRBV20-1 with TRBJ2-7; TRBD1 might be the D (6 bases). Per the germline V gene, CDR1 is DFQATT and CDR2 is SNEGSKA (reference sequence). The CDR3 loop spans 13 amino acids. V gave up 5 bases and J gave up 2 bases, with 13 bases separating them. The CDR3 nucleotides read TGCAGTGCTGAAAAGAAGGGGGCCTACGAGCAGTACTTC. It is translated as CSAEKKGAYEQYF.

The J gene is TRBJ1-4, the V gene TRBV7-9; D is ambiguous. Germline V gene data show CDR1 as SEHNR and CDR2 as FQNEAQ (reference sequence). There are 15 residues in the CDR3. V lost 5 bases and J 11 bases, leaving 21 bases between the germline ends. The CDR3 DNA follows: TGTGCCAGCAGCCCCGGTGGTTCTTCGATGAGGAAACTGTTTTTT. As protein: CASSPGGSSMRKLFF.

This clonotype came up a few times. CDR3 nucleotides: TGTGCCAGCAGTGGGGACAGGGCCACTGAAGCTTTCTTT. The encoded protein is CASSGDRATEAFF. The chain joins TRBV2 to TRBJ1-1; TRBD1 aligns across 9 bases. Germline V CDR1 and CDR2: SNHLY, FYNNEI. There are 13 residues in the CDR3. V gave up 4 bases and J gave up 4 bases; unmatched junction bases: 1.

The gene calls are TRBV5-5 and TRBJ2-5, with 7 nucleotides matching TRBD1. The germline V gene encodes CDR1 SGHKS and CDR2 YYEKEE (reference sequence). The junction had 17 bases not matched to a gene; V was cut back by 4 bases and J by 2 bases. CDR3 size: 18 residues. CDR3 in amino acids: CASSPSADGTAIQETQYF. DNA of the CDR3: TGTGCCAGCAGCCCCTCGGCTGACGGGACAGCCATTCAAGAGACCCAGTACTTC. The full variable domain, with the rest looked up from reference TRBV5-5 and TRBJ2-5, is DAGVTQSPTHLIKTRGQQVTLRCSPISGHKSVSWYQQVLGQGPQFIFQYYEKEERGRGNFPDRFSARQFPNYSSELNVNALLLGDSALYLCASSPSADGTAIQETQYFGPGTRLLVL.